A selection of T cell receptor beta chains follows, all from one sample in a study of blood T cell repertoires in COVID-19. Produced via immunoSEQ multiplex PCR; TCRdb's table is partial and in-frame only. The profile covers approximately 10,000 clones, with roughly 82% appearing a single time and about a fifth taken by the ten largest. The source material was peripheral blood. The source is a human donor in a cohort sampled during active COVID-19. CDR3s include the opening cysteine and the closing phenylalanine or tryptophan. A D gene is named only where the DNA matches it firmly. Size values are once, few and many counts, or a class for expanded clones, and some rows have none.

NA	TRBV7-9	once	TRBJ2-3	TGTGCCAGCAGGCCCCGAACAGGGCTTAGCACAGATACGCAGTATTTT	CASRPRTGLSTDTQYF
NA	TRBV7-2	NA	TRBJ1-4	TGTGCCAGCAGCTTAGGGCAAACCCGGACAGCAACTAATGAAAAACTGTTTTTT	CASSLGQTRTATNEKLFF
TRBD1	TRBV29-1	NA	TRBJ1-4	TGCAGCGTTACCCGTCAGGGGGTAACTAATGAAAAACTGTTTTTT	CSVTRQGVTNEKLFF
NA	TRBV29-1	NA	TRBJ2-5	TGCAGCGTCAGGACAGCGCAAGAGACCCAGTACTTC	CSVRTAQETQYF
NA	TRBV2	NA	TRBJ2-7	TGTGCCAGCAGCTATAACCTCGCGGGACTCGGCTCCTACGAGCAGTACTTC	CASSYNLAGLGSYEQYF
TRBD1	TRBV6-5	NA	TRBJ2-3	TGTGCCAGCAGTCCACAGGGGGCAGATACGCAGTATTTT	CASSPQGADTQYF
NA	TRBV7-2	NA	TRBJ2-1	TGTGCCAGCAGCCCCAATGCTGGTCGGGAGCAGTTCTTC	CASSPNAGREQFF
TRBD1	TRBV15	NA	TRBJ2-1	TGTGCCACCAGCAGACCCGGACAGGGTTCAAGATTGGACAATGAGCAGTTCTTC	CATSRPGQGSRLDNEQFF
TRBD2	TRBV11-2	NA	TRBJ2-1	TGTGCCAGCAGCCCGAATAGCGGGGGCTATGAGCAGTTCTTC	CASSPNSGGYEQFF
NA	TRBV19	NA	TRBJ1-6	TGTGCCAGTAGGGAGGACGGTTCTCGATACCCCTATCACCTCCACTTT	CASREDGSRYPYHLHF
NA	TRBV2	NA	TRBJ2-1	TGTGCCAGCCAATCCGGGACCTACAATGAGCAGTTCTTC	CASQSGTYNEQFF
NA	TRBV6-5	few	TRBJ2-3	TGTGCCAGCAGGGGCAGAGCTACAGATACGCAGTATTTT	CASRGRATDTQYF
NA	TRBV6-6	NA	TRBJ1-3	TGTGCCAGCAGTTACCTTACGAGGCTGTCCGGAAACACCATATATTTT	CASSYLTRLSGNTIYF
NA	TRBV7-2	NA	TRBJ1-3	TGTGCCAGCAGCTTAAGAGCGAGCTCTGGAAACACCATATATTTT	CASSLRASSGNTIYF
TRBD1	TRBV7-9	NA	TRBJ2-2	TGTGCCAGCAGCCCAGGTCGGGGACAGCCCATTAACACCGGGGAGCTGTTTTTT	CASSPGRGQPINTGELFF
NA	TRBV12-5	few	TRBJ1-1	TGTGCTAGTGGTTTGACCACGGGAGGGAACACTGAAGCTTTCTTT	CASGLTTGGNTEAFF
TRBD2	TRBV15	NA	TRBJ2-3	TGTGCCACCAGCAGAGAGGGTAGCGGGGGGTATCTCCTAAGGGCAGATACGCAGTATTTT	CATSREGSGGYLLRADTQYF
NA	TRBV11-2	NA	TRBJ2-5	TGTGCCAGCAGCTTAGGGCGGCAAGAGACCCAGTACTTC	CASSLGRQETQYF
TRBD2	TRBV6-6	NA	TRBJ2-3	TGTGCCAGCAGAGAGGGGGTAGCGGGGGTATCAGATACGCAGTATTTT	CASREGVAGVSDTQYF
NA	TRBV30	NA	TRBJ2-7	TGTGCCTGGACCCCCGAAGGGAGACGATTTTACGAGCAGTACTTC	CAWTPEGRRFYEQYF
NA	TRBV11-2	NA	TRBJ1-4	TGTGCCAGCAGCTTCGAACGATCGAGGAGTGAAAAACTGTTTTTT	CASSFERSRSEKLFF
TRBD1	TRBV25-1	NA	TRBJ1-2	TGTGCCAGCAGTATCGGACAGGGTTTGCTTGGCTACACCTTC	CASSIGQGLLGYTF
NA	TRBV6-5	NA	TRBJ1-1	TGTGCCACTTCGACATCGGGGTTGGCTGAAGCTTTCTTT	CATSTSGLAEAFF
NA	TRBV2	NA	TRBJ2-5	TGTGCCAGCGGGCCTTCACAAGAGACCCAGTACTTC	CASGPSQETQYF
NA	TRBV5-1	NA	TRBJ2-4	TGCGCCAGCAGCTTGCCACAGATTCAAGCCAAAAACATTCAGTACTTC	CASSLPQIQAKNIQYF
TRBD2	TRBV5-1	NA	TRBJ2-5	TGCGCCAGCAAACTAGCGGGGATCCAAGAGACCCAGTACTTC	CASKLAGIQETQYF
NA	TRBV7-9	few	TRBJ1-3	TGTGCCAGCAGATCAAGGGACATCTCTGGAAACACCATATATTTT	CASRSRDISGNTIYF
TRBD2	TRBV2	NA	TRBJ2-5	TGTGCCAGCAGAGATGGACTAGCGGGGGGGGCCCCGAAGACCCAGTACTTC	CASRDGLAGGAPKTQYF
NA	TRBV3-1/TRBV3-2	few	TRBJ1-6	TGTGCCAGCAGCGACACGGGAACTTCCCTCCACTTT	CASSDTGTSLHF
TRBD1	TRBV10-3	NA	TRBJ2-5	TGTGCCATCGGGACAGGGGGCGGCGAGACCCAGTACTTC	CAIGTGGGETQYF
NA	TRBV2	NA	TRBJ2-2	TGTGCCAGCAGTGTCTGGCAGGGGACCACCGGGGAGCTGTTTTTT	CASSVWQGTTGELFF
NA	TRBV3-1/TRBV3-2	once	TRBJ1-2	TGTGCCAGCAGCACCAGGGAGGTGAGGGGACCTCGAGGCTATGGCTACACCTTC	CASSTREVRGPRGYGYTF
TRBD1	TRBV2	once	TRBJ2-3	TGTGCCAGCAGTACAGGGGGCGGCACAGATACGCAGTATTTT	CASSTGGGTDTQYF
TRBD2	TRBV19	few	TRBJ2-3	TGTGCCAGTACGAGGATAGCGGGGGGGCCGACAGATACGCAGTATTTT	CASTRIAGGPTDTQYF
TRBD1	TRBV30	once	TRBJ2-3	TGTGCCTGGAGTATGGGACAGGACATCACAGATACGCAGTATTTT	CAWSMGQDITDTQYF
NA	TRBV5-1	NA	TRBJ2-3	TGCGCCAGCAGCCCCGGGGGGCTGACAGCGTGGGATACGCAGTATTTT	CASSPGGLTAWDTQYF
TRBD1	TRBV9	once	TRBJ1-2	TGTGCCAGCAGCTCACTAGGGGTTACAGGGGATCATGGCTACACCTTC	CASSSLGVTGDHGYTF
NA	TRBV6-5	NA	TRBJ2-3	TGTGCCAGCAGTATCGGACAGTCCCGGGCCACGCAGTATTTT	CASSIGQSRATQYF